These T cell receptor beta chains were read from a single sample in a study of cytomegalovirus exposure and HLA in healthy donors. Clones were read by immunoSEQ multiplex PCR, and TCRdb kept only the in-frame ones, dropping some. The data hold under 200,000 clones, with roughly 86% observed a single time. The material sequenced was PBMCs. These receptors were collected from a man younger than 35 in good health and CMV-seropositive. Both conserved end residues are part of each CDR3. A D gene is named only where the DNA matches it firmly. Only part of the rows carry a size: once, few, many, or a class if the clone is expanded.

V gene	D gene	J gene	clone size	CDR3 DNA	CDR3 protein
TRBV9	TRBD2	TRBJ2-1	.	TGTGCCAGCAGCGTGGTGGGACTACAAGACAATGAGCAGTTCTTC	CASSVVGLQDNEQFF
TRBV25-1	.	TRBJ2-1	.	TGTGCCAGCAGTGAAGCAGATGACAGAATCTACAATGAGCAGTTCTTC	CASSEADDRIYNEQFF
TRBV11-2	.	TRBJ2-4	.	TGTGCCAGCAGCGCGTCGAACATTCAGTACTTC	CASSASNIQYF
TRBV19	.	TRBJ1-5	.	TGTGCCAGTAGTACCCTCATCGGCAGGGTGTGGGATAGCAATCAGCCCCAGCATTTT	CASSTLIGRVWDSNQPQHF
TRBV4-1	TRBD1	TRBJ2-3	.	TGCGCCAGCAGCCATTCGGGACAGGTCACAGATACGCAGTATTTT	CASSHSGQVTDTQYF
TRBV27	.	TRBJ1-1	.	TGTGCCAGCAGTTTCTCGAGAATTGGGCACACTGAAGCTTTCTTT	CASSFSRIGHTEAFF
TRBV7-9	.	TRBJ2-1	.	TGTGCCAGCAGTGTGGAGGGCTCTAGTGAGCAGTTCTTC	CASSVEGSSEQFF
TRBV28	.	TRBJ2-2	.	TGTGCCAGCAGTCTTTTTCGGGAGATCACCGGGGAGCTGTTTTTT	CASSLFREITGELFF
TRBV5-1	.	TRBJ2-5	.	TGCGCCAGCAGCTTGGTAGGACAGATCCAAGAGACCCAGTACTTC	CASSLVGQIQETQYF
TRBV6-1	.	TRBJ2-7	.	TGTGCCAGCAGTAAACTAGTTAATATGGCCTACGAGCAGTACTTC	CASSKLVNMAYEQYF
TRBV29-1	TRBD2	TRBJ2-7	.	TGCAGCGTTAAAGCGGGAGGCCCCTACGAGCAGTACTTC	CSVKAGGPYEQYF
TRBV28	.	TRBJ2-6	once	TGTGCCAGCAGATCTATCTCTGGGGCCAACGTCCTGACTTTC	CASRSISGANVLTF
TRBV7-6	.	TRBJ1-5	once	TGTGCCAGCAGCTTAGACTCTGATAGCAATCAGCCCCAGCATTTT	CASSLDSDSNQPQHF
TRBV4-2	.	TRBJ2-1	.	TGTGCCAGCAGCCCCCTTAGCAATGAGCAGTTCTTC	CASSPLSNEQFF
TRBV5-1	TRBD2	TRBJ2-1	.	TGCGCCAGCAGCTTGAGGGCTAGCGGGCTATCCTACAATGAGCAGTTCTTC	CASSLRASGLSYNEQFF